The 9 T cell receptor beta chains listed next were all sequenced from one sample in a study of blood T cell repertoires in COVID-19. The repertoire was sequenced with immunoSEQ multiplex PCR; TCRdb's copy has only in-frame clones and lacks some. Of approximately 200,000 clones listed, roughly 84% were seen once; the top ten hold approximately 2.5%. Sequencing used peripheral blood. These receptors originate from a woman aged 55-69 years with acute or convalescent COVID-19.

The chain has TRBV30 and TRBJ1-1, with D uncertain. The CDR3 is 14 amino acids. Germline V CDR1 and CDR2: GTSNPN, SVGIG (reference sequence). Trimming removed 2 bases from V and 1 base from J, with 11 bases in between. This chain's CDR3 is CAWSPRTPNTEAFF. Written as DNA, the CDR3 is TGTGCCTGGAGTCCGCGAACTCCGAACACTGAAGCTTTCTTT.

The V gene is TRBV7-2, the J gene TRBJ2-3, with TRBD1 matching over 9 bases. The CDR3 consists of 16 residues. V lost 5 bases and J lost 0; bases outside the gene matches: 6. Germline assignment: CDR1 SGHTA and CDR2 FQGNSA. Written as DNA, the CDR3 is TGTGCCAGCAGCCCAAGACAGGGGGGAAGCACAGATACGCAGTATTTT. Its translation: CASSPRQGGSTDTQYF.

The chain joins TRBV19 to TRBJ1-6; D unresolved. The CDR3 spans 17 residues. Trimming removed 3 bases from V and 0 bases from J, with 12 bases in between. The germline V gene encodes CDR1 LNHDA and CDR2 SQIVND (reference sequence). The CDR3 sequence: CASSIDSGSSYNSPLHF. CDR3 coding DNA: TGTGCCAGTAGTATTGACTCCGGGAGCTCCTATAATTCACCCCTCCACTTT.

This clone has just one count. The chain carries TRBV5-6 and TRBJ2-3; 8 bases align to TRBD1. Germline trimming cut 4 bases from V and 6 bases from J; bases unmatched to any gene: 1. This CDR3 contains 12 residues. Germline CDR1 and CDR2: SGHDT and YYEEEE. This CDR3 is CASSRDRDTQYF. CDR3 sequence (DNA): TGTGCCAGCAGCCGGGACAGGGATACGCAGTATTTT.

The chain uses TRBV6-2 or TRBV6-3 and TRBJ2-3; the D gene is possibly TRBD2 (6 bases). Trimming pared 0 bases from V and 2 bases from J, leaving 15 bases between. Germline V lookup: CDR1 MNHEY, CDR2 SVGEGT. The CDR3 extends over 17 amino acids. CDR3 coding DNA: TGTGCCAGCAGTTACTCGGGAATCGGCGGGGTCACAGATACGCAGTATTTT. Protein product: CASSYSGIGGVTDTQYF.

This chain joins TRBV4-2 and TRBJ1-5; D might be TRBD1 (6 bases). CDR3 length: 14 residues. The germline V gene encodes CDR1 LGHNA and CDR2 YNFKEQ. V was cut by 1 base and J by 5 bases, with 9 bases left in between. The DNA for the CDR3 is TGTGCCAGCAGCCAAGGGCCAGGGGATCAGCCCCAGCATTTT. It specifies CASSQGPGDQPQHF.

J is TRBJ2-7 and V is TRBV27; 8 bases align to TRBD1. Unmatched junction bases numbered 4, after V lost 6 bases and J lost 0 bases. Per the germline V gene, CDR1 is MNHEY and CDR2 is SMNVEV (reference sequence). This CDR3 spans 14 amino acids. CDR3 DNA sequence: TGTGCCAGCAGGACAGGGGTAACCTCCTACGAGCAGTACTTC. Its protein product is CASRTGVTSYEQYF.

This clone was picked up one time. The genes are TRBV5-1 and TRBJ2-1; 11 bases agree with TRBD1. The J segment lost 9 bases and the V segment lost 3 bases, leaving 8 bases of the junction unmatched. The germline V gene has CDR1 SGHRS and CDR2 YFSETQ. The CDR3 has 15 residues. The DNA for the CDR3 is TGCGCCAGCAGCTCCGGACAGGGGGCTTCCCCTGAGCAGTTCTTC. Its protein is CASSSGQGASPEQFF.

The chain has TRBV5-1 and TRBJ1-1, with D perhaps matching TRBD1 (6 bases). The germline V gene encodes CDR1 SGHRS and CDR2 YFSETQ. V dropped 4 bases and J dropped 0 bases, with 10 bases sitting between them. This CDR3 region has 14 residues. The CDR3 region is CASSMGHMNTEAFF. CDR3 nucleotides: TGCGCCAGCAGCATGGGACATATGAACACTGAAGCTTTCTTT.